A selection of T cell receptor beta chains follows, all from one sample in a study of T cell repertoires in cytomegalovirus infection. TCRdb recomputed calls from the reads with MiXCR, one row per CDR3 protein. Here the sample spans about 180,000 distinct CDR3 sequences, about a sixth being singletons. Input material: CD8+ T cells from PBMCs. The source of these receptors is a human donor in good health (CMV status not recorded). Some clones in this sample may be carry-over from other donors' samples. Both conserved end residues are part of each CDR3. A D gene is named only where the DNA matches it firmly. Rows may omit the clone size; those that give it use once, few, many or a size class.

TRBJ2-7	-	12	-	TRBV6-1	TGTGCCAGCAGAAGAACAGGTTTCGAGCAGTACTTC	CASRRTGFEQYF
TRBJ1-2	TRBD1	15	few	TRBV7-2	TGTGCCAGCAGCTTATCCGGGACAGTCGTTGATGGCTACACCTTC	CASSLSGTVVDGYTF
TRBJ2-1	-	14	few	TRBV7-9	TGTGCCAGCAACCGTCAGGGGACCACCAATGAGCAGTTCTTC	CASNRQGTTNEQFF
TRBJ2-7	-	12	few	TRBV29-1	TGCAGCGGGGGGGACAGTACCTACGAGCAGTACTTC	CSGGDSTYEQYF
TRBJ2-6	-	18	-	TRBV6-6	TGTGCCAGCAGTTATTTCAGAGAAGATTTCTCTGGGGCCAACGTCCTGACTTTC	CASSYFREDFSGANVLTF
TRBJ1-3	-	13	-	TRBV12-3/TRBV12-4	TGTGCCAGCAGTTTGGCTCTTGGAAACACCATATATTTT	CASSLALGNTIYF
TRBJ1-2	-	12	-	TRBV6-5	TGTGCCAGCCAAAGCGGAGGGGATGGCTACACCTTC	CASQSGGDGYTF
TRBJ2-3	-	12	-	TRBV7-6	TGTGCCAGCAGACCCAAATCGGATACGCAGTATTTT	CASRPKSDTQYF
TRBJ2-7	TRBD1	14	-	TRBV7-8	TGTGCCAGCAGCTTCAGCGGACAGGGTATAGAGCAGTACTTC	CASSFSGQGIEQYF
TRBJ2-3	TRBD2	15	-	TRBV7-2	TGTGCCAGCAGCTTAGATGCGGGGGGGCCCGATACGCAGTATTTT	CASSLDAGGPDTQYF
TRBJ1-3	TRBD1	17	once	TRBV6-6	TGTGCCAGCAGTTACTCGACAGGGACCATGGGCGGAAACACCATGTATTTT	CASSYSTGTMGGNTMYF
TRBJ2-1	-	13	few	TRBV7-3	TGTGCCAGCAGCTTAACTCTCATGGGTGAGCAGTTCTTC	CASSLTLMGEQFF
TRBJ1-2	-	12	-	TRBV12-3/TRBV12-4	TGTGCCAGCAGTCTCGGAGGTACTGGCTACACCTTC	CASSLGGTGYTF
TRBJ1-4	-	13	few	TRBV20-1	TGCAGTGCTAGTCGGGGCGCGGGTGAAAAACTGTTTTTT	CSASRGAGEKLFF
TRBJ2-1	-	12	-	TRBV29-1	TGCAGCGTTGATTCCAGGGTCGATGAGCAGTTCTTC	CSVDSRVDEQFF
TRBJ2-1	-	15	-	TRBV7-8	TGTGCCAGCAGCTTAAAACAGAAGTTTAACAATGAGCAGTTCTTC	CASSLKQKFNNEQFF
TRBJ2-5	-	12	few	TRBV6-2/TRBV6-3	TGTGCCAGCAGCGGGGACGTAAAGACCCAGTACTTC	CASSGDVKTQYF
TRBJ2-1	-	15	-	TRBV9	TGTGCCAGCAGCGTAGATGGCAGCCATCACAATGAGCAGTTCTTC	CASSVDGSHHNEQFF
TRBJ1-2	-	15	-	TRBV4-3	TGCGCCAGCAGCCAAGACACAGTTGGATACTATGGCTACACCTTC	CASSQDTVGYYGYTF